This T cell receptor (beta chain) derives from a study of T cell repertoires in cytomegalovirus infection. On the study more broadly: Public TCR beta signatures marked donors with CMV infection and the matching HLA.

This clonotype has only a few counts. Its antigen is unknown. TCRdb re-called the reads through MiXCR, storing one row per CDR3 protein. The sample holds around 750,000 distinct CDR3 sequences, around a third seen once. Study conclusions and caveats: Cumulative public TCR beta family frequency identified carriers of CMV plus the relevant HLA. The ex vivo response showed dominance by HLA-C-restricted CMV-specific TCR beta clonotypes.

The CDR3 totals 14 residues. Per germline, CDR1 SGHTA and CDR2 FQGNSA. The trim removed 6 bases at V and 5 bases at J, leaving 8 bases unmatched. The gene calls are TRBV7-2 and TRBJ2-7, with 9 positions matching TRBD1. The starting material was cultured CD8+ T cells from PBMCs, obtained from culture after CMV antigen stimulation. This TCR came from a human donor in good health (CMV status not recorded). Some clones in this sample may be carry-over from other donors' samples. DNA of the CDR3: TGTGCCAGCAGAGAGGGGACAGGGCGAGACGAGCAGTACTTC. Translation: CASREGTGRDEQYF.